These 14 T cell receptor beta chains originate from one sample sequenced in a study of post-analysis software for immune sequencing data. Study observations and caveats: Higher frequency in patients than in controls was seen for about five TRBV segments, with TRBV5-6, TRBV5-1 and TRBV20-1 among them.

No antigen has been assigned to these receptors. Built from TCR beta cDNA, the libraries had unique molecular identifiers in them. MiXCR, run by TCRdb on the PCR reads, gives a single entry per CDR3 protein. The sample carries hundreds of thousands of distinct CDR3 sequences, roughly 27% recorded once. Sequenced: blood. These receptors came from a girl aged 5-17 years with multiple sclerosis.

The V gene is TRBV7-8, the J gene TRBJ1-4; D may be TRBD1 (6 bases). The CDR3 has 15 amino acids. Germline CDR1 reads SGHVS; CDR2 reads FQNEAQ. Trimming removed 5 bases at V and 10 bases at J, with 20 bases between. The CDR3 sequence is CASSKRQASRRKLFF. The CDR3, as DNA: TGTGCCAGCAGCAAAAGACAGGCCTCAAGGCGAAAACTGTTTTTT.

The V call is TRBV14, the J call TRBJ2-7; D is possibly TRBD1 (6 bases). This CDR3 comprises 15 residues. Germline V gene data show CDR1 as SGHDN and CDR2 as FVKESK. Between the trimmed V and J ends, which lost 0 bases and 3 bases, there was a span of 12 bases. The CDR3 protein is CASSQEGAPRYEQYF. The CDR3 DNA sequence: TGTGCCAGCAGCCAAGAGGGGGCCCCCCGCTACGAGCAGTACTTC.

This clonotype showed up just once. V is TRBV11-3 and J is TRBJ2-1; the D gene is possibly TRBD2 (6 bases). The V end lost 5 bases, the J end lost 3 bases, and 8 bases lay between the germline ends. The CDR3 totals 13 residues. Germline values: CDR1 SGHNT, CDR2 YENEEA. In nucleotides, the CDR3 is TGTGCCAGCAGCGCAGCGGGCTACAATGAGCAGTTCTTC. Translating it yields CASSAAGYNEQFF.

The CDR3 here is CASSMAGSRTDTQYF. CDR3 DNA sequence: TGCGCCAGCAGCATGGCCGGGAGCCGCACAGATACGCAGTATTTT. The chain is built from TRBV5-1 and TRBJ2-3; D may be TRBD2 (6 bases). Germline CDR1 SGHRS, CDR2 YFSETQ. The V gene lost 4 bases and the J gene lost 1 base, with 13 bases spanning the gap. The CDR3 sequence is 15 residues long.

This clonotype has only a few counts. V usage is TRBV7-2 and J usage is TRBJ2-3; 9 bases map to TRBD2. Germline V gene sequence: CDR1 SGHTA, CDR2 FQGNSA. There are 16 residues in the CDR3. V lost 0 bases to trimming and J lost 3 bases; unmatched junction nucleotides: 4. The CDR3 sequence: CASSLAAGGRTDTQYF. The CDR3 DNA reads TGTGCCAGCAGCTTAGCGGCGGGAGGGCGGACAGATACGCAGTATTTT.

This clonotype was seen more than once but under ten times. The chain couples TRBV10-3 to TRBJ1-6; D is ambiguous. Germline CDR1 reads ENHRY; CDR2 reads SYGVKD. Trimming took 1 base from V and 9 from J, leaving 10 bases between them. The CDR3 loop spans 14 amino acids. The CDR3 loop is CAISELGKGSPLHF. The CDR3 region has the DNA TGTGCCATCAGTGAGTTGGGAAAAGGTTCACCCCTCCACTTT.

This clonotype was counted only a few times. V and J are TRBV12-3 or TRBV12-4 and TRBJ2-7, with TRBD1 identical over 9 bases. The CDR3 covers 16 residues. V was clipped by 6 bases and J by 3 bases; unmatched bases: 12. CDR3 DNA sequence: TGTGCCAGCAGCCGTGGAGGGGGACAGGGCCTCTACGAGCAGTACTTC. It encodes CASSRGGGQGLYEQYF.

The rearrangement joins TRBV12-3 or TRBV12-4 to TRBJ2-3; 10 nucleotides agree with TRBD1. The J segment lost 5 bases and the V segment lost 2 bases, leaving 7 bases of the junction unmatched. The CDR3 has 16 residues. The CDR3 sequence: CASSLKRQGARDTQYF. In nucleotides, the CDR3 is TGTGCCAGCAGTTTAAAGAGACAGGGGGCGAGAGATACGCAGTATTTT.

The CDR3 loop reads CASSTPVRGWRETQYF. CDR3 in DNA: TGTGCCAGCAGCACCCCCGTGCGGGGATGGAGGGAGACCCAGTACTTC. The V and J genes are TRBV5-6 and TRBJ2-5; the D gene is possibly TRBD2 (6 bases). Germline V gene sequence: CDR1 SGHDT, CDR2 YYEEEE. The V and J ends lost 4 bases and 5 bases respectively, with 21 bases between them. CDR3 length: 16 residues.

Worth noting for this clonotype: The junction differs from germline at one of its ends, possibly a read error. This chain's CDR3 is CATSRELAGGLLTRYF. CDR3 coding DNA: TGTGCCACCAGCAGAGAACTAGCGGGGGGGCTTTTGACCCGGTACTTC. The chain carries TRBV15 and TRBJ2-5; 13 nucleotides line up with TRBD2. Germline CDR1 LNHNV, CDR2 YYDKDF (reference sequence). The length of the CDR3 is 16 residues.

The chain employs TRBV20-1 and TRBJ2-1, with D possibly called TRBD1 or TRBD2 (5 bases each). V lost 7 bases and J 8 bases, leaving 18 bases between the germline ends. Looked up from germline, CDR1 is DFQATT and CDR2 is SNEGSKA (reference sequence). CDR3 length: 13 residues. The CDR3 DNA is TGCAGTGTCGAAAGGGAGCTGGGGGATGAGCAGTTCTTC. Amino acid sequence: CSVERELGDEQFF.

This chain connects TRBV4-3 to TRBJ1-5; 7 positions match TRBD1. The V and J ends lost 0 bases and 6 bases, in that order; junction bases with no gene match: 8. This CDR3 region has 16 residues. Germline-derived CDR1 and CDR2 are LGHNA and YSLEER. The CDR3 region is CASSQDLRQGTQPQHF. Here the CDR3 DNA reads TGCGCCAGCAGCCAAGATCTTCGACAGGGTACTCAGCCCCAGCATTTT.

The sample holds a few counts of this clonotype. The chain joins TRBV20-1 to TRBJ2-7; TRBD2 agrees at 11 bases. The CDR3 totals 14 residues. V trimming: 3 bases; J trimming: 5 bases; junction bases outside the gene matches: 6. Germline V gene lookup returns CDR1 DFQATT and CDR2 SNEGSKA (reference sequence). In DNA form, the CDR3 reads TGCAGTGCTAGGATAGCGGGAGGGCACCACGAGCAGTACTTC. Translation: CSARIAGGHHEQYF.

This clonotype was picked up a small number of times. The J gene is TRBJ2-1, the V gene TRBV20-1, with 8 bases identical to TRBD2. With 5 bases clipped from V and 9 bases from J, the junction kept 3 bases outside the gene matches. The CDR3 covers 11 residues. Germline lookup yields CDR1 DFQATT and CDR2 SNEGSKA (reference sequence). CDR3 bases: TGCAGTGCTGCGGGGGGTGGTGAGCAGTTCTTC. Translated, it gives CSAAGGGEQFF.